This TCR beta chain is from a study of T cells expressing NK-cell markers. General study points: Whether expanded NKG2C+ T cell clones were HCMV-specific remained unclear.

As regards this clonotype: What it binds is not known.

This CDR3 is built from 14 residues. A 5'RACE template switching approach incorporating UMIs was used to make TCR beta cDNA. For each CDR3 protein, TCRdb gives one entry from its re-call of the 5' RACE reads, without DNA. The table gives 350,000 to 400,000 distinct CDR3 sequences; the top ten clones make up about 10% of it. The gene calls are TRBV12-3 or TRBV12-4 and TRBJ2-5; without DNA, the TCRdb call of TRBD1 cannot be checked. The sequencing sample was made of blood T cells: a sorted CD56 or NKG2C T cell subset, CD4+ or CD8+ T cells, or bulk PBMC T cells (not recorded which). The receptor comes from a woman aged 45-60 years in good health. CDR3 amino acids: CASSSEGQHRTQYF.